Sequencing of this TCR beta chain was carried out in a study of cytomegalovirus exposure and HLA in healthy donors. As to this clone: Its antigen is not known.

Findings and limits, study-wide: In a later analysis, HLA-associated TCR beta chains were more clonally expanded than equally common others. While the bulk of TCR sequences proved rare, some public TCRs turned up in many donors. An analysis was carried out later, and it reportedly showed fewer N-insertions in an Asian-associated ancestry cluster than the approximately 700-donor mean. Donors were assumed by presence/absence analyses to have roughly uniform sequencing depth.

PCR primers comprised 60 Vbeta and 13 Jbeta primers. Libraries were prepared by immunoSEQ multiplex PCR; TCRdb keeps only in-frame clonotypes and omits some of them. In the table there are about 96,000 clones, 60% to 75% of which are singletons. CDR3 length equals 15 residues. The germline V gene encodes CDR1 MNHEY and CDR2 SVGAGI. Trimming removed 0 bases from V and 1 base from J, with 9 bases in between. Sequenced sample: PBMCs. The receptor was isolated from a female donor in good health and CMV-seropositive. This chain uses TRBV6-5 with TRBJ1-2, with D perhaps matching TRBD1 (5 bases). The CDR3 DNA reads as TGTGCCAGCAGTTACTCGTCCAGGGTTAACTATGGCTACACCTTC. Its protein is CASSYSSRVNYGYTF.